This is a list of T cell receptor beta chains from one sample in a study of control samples from healthy donors and cancer patients. TCRdb's table, derived via immunoSEQ multiplex PCR, lists solely in-frame clones and lacks some. The data show more than 110,000 clones, about 85% seen once. Sequencing input: blood. The origin of the receptors is a woman aged 25 to 39 in good health. The CDR3 runs from the conserved cysteine through the conserved F or W. A D gene is named only where the DNA matches it firmly.

j_gene | d_gene | v_gene | CDR3aa | CDR3nt
TRBJ2-5 | . | TRBV6-6 | CASRQDIKTQYF | TGTGCCAGCAGACAGGATATAAAGACCCAGTACTTC
TRBJ1-2 | TRBD1 | TRBV6-5 | CASTVRQGRDGGYTF | TGTGCCAGCACGGTCCGACAGGGGAGGGACGGTGGCTACACCTTC
TRBJ1-1 | . | TRBV29-1 | CSVLDQNTEAFF | TGCAGCGTGCTGGACCAGAACACTGAAGCTTTCTTT
TRBJ2-5 | TRBD1 | TRBV11-1 | CASSGPTTGGSETQYF | TGTGCCAGCAGCGGGCCGACTACAGGGGGCTCGGAGACCCAGTACTTC
TRBJ2-1 | TRBD2 | TRBV3-1/TRBV3-2 | CASSQGVFGLAEGEQFF | TGTGCCAGCAGCCAAGGGGTGTTCGGACTAGCGGAGGGTGAGCAGTTCTTC
TRBJ1-2 | . | TRBV18 | CASSLAGDLGGYGYTF | TGTGCCAGCTCACTAGCCGGGGACCTAGGTGGCTATGGCTACACCTTC
TRBJ1-1 | . | TRBV6-5 | CASSLLREGPEAFF | TGTGCCAGCAGTCTGCTTCGCGAGGGCCCTGAAGCTTTCTTT
TRBJ2-1 | TRBD1 | TRBV25-1 | CASSEPWDSGNEQFF | TGTGCCAGCAGTGAACCCTGGGACAGCGGCAATGAGCAGTTCTTC
TRBJ1-5 | . | TRBV6-5 | CASKVRWKSNQPQHF | TGTGCCAGCAAGGTTAGGTGGAAAAGCAATCAGCCCCAGCATTTT
TRBJ2-1 | . | TRBV5-1 | CASSFSGTPYNEQFF | TGCGCCAGCAGCTTTAGCGGCACCCCTTACAATGAGCAGTTCTTC
TRBJ2-7 | TRBD2 | TRBV7-8 | CASSFRNLAGVLYEQYF | TGTGCCAGCAGCTTCCGAAATCTAGCGGGAGTGTTGTACGAGCAGTACTTC
TRBJ1-4 | . | TRBV18 | CASSPPDGTNEKLFF | TGTGCCAGCTCACCACCGGACGGTACGAATGAAAAACTGTTTTTT